One sample yielded the 30 T cell receptor beta chains listed below, sequenced in a study of T cells in Graves' hyperthyroidism and ophthalmopathy. The investigators amplified TCR beta CDR3 regions from RNA transcripts. An initial round of RT-PCR targeting the TCR CDR3 relied on the HTBI primer set. Each CDR3 protein is one row after TCRdb ran MiXCR on the multiplex PCR reads. The table has 500,000 to 600,000 distinct CDR3 sequences, just over 45% seen once. Sequenced: peripheral blood or thyroid tissue (not recorded which). These receptors all stem from a young woman with Graves' hyperthyroidism.

V gene TRBV29-1 combines with J gene TRBJ2-1, with D maybe TRBD2 (5 bases). Germline-derived CDR1 and CDR2 are SQVTM and ANQGSEA. The germline V and J ends were trimmed by 4 bases and 1 base, with 14 bases remaining between them. The CDR3 loop spans 15 amino acids. The CDR3 sequence is CSVGRTDKSYNEQFF. CDR3 bases: TGCAGCGTTGGACGGACTGATAAATCCTACAATGAGCAGTTCTTC.

This clonotype came up a few times. V usage is TRBV30 and J usage is TRBJ2-7, with unresolved D. This CDR3 contains 13 residues. Germline V CDR1 and CDR2: GTSNPN, SVGIG (reference sequence). The ends were cut back, 3 bases at V and 3 bases at J, with 12 bases in the middle. Written as DNA, the CDR3 is TGTGCCTGGAGCCGCGGACGGAACTACGAGCAGTACTTC. As protein: CAWSRGRNYEQYF.

This clonotype was detected ten times or more. This chain connects TRBV3-1 to TRBJ2-7, with D perhaps assigned TRBD1 or TRBD2 (5 bases each). Per germline, CDR1 LGHDT and CDR2 YNNKEL (reference sequence). CDR3 length: 14 residues. With 3 bases removed from V and 2 bases from J, the gap between germline ends came to 11 bases. CDR3 DNA sequence: TGTGCCAGCAGCCAGAGGGGTTCCCCCTACGAGCAGTACTTC. It specifies CASSQRGSPYEQYF.

J is TRBJ1-5 and V is TRBV7-2, with TRBD1 matching 9 bases. V dropped 7 bases and J dropped 7; count of bases not matched to a gene: 5. The CDR3 runs to 13 residues. The germline gives CDR1 SGHTA, CDR2 FQGNSA. CDR3: CASTGTGFQPQHF. Written as DNA, the CDR3 is TGTGCCAGCACCGGGACAGGGTTCCAGCCCCAGCATTTT.

This clonotype showed up many times. The chain combines TRBV20-1 with TRBJ2-2, with TRBD2 matching over 8 bases. The CDR3 is 17 residues long. CDR1 and CDR2 (germline): DFQATT, SNEGSKA (reference sequence). Losses at the gene ends were 4 bases for V and 2 bases for J; bases not matched to a gene: 12. In DNA, the CDR3 is TGCAGTGCTATCGACCCCCTGACTAGCGACAACACCGGGGAGCTGTTTTTT. Residues: CSAIDPLTSDNTGELFF.

This clonotype appeared many times. The rearrangement links TRBV27 to TRBJ1-2; D perhaps matches TRBD1 (5 bases). Germline assignment: CDR1 MNHEY and CDR2 SMNVEV (reference sequence). V dropped 2 bases and J dropped 4 bases, with 8 bases sitting between them. The CDR3 sequence is 13 residues long. The CDR3 region is CASSLKGTYGYTF. The CDR3 DNA reads as TGTGCCAGCAGTTTAAAGGGGACCTATGGCTACACCTTC.

V usage is TRBV20-1 and J usage is TRBJ2-7; 7 bases align to TRBD2. CDR1 is DFQATT, CDR2 SNEGSKA, per germline (reference sequence). The CDR3 loop spans 12 amino acids. V trimming: 3 bases; J trimming: 3 bases; junction bases outside the gene matches: 2. The CDR3 DNA reads TGCAGTGCTAGGCGGGACTACTACGAGCAGTACTTC. Translated: CSARRDYYEQYF.

This clonotype was detected many times. The rearrangement joins TRBV7-8 to TRBJ2-2; tentatively, D is TRBD2 (5 bases). This CDR3 has 15 residues. Germline values: CDR1 SGHVS, CDR2 FQNEAQ. V lost 3 bases and J 6 bases, leaving 14 bases between the germline ends. In DNA, the CDR3 is TGTGCCAGCAGCTTCGCCGGGATAAAGGCCGGGGAGCTGTTTTTT. Protein product: CASSFAGIKAGELFF.

Note on this clonotype: Since the CDR3 does not end with the conserved phenylalanine or tryptophan, this likely comes from a read error. Because the CDR3's place on the DNA is in doubt, the DNA is left out and the CDR3 is given as listed by TCRdb. This rearrangement joins TRBV24-1 to TRBJ1-6. The CDR3 totals 8 residues, both ends included. Germline lookup yields CDR1 KGHDR and CDR2 SFDVKD. The CDR3 protein is CATSDLDR.

A word on this clonotype: Mismatch with germline at one junction end may stem from a read error. The genes are TRBV9 and TRBJ2-7, with 11 bases aligning to TRBD1. The CDR3 spans 16 residues. Germline V gene lookup returns CDR1 SGDLS and CDR2 YYNGEE. CDR3 sequence reads: CASSYGQGANTGELYF. CDR3 DNA sequence: TGTGCCAGCAGCTATGGACAGGGGGCGAACACCGGGGAGCTGTACTTC.

This clonotype was observed a handful of times. The chain is built from TRBV11-3 and TRBJ1-1, with D unclear. Trimming stripped 4 bases from V and 8 bases from J, with 23 bases between. The CDR3 covers 16 residues. Germline V gives CDR1 SGHNT, CDR2 YENEEA. For the CDR3, the DNA is TGTGCCAGCAGCTCTCTACGCCAACCGGTCCCCGAGGAAGCTTTCTTT. It encodes CASSSLRQPVPEEAFF.

The chain has TRBV10-3 and TRBJ1-2; TRBD1 matches at 9 bases. Trimming at V came to 3 bases and at J to 2 bases, leaving 7 bases not matched to a gene. CDR1 is ENHRY, CDR2 SYGVKD, per germline. CDR3 length: 16 residues. The CDR3 region is CAISDGTGTPNYGYTF. CDR3 coding DNA: TGTGCCATCAGTGATGGGACAGGGACACCGAACTATGGCTACACCTTC.

The chain is built from TRBV25-1 and TRBJ2-5, with D tentatively TRBD1 (7 bases). Trimming removed 2 bases at V and 5 bases at J, with 18 bases between. Germline loops: CDR1 MGHDK, CDR2 SYGVNS. The CDR3 has 16 residues. CDR3 DNA sequence: TGTGCCAGCAGTGAAGTCGAGACAGGGAGGTTGGAGACCCAGTACTTC. Amino acid sequence: CASSEVETGRLETQYF.

This clonotype was observed a handful of times. The chain recombines TRBV6-5 with TRBJ2-2; the D is unclear. The germline CDR1 and CDR2 sequences are MNHEY and SVGAGI. The CDR3 loop spans 14 amino acids. Trimming removed 7 bases at V and 0 bases at J, with 9 bases between. The CDR3 DNA reads TGTGCCAGCAAACCAGACCCGAACACCGGGGAGCTGTTTTTT. Translating it yields CASKPDPNTGELFF.

This clonotype was recorded at least ten times. The chain employs TRBV6-5 and TRBJ1-2; the D is unclear. The ends were cut back, 6 bases at V and 0 bases at J, with 11 bases in the middle. Germline V gene lookup returns CDR1 MNHEY and CDR2 SVGAGI. The CDR3 is made up of 14 amino acids. CDR3 residues: CASRRTVANYGYTF. The CDR3 coding sequence is TGTGCCAGCAGAAGGACGGTGGCTAACTATGGCTACACCTTC.

This clonotype was observed at least ten times. The V and J genes are TRBV19 and TRBJ2-2; tentatively, D is TRBD1 (6 bases). Trimming took off 6 bases at V and 0 bases at J, with 11 bases between the two ends. Per the germline V gene, CDR1 is LNHDA and CDR2 is SQIVND (reference sequence). This CDR3 has 15 residues. The CDR3 coding sequence is TGTGCCAGTAGACCCGACAGGTCGAACACCGGGGAGCTGTTTTTT. It specifies CASRPDRSNTGELFF.

This clonotype was seen only a few times. V and J are TRBV4-3 and TRBJ1-5; D unresolved. Trimming stripped 0 bases from V and 9 bases from J, with 6 bases between. The CDR3 has 12 amino acids. Germline V lookup: CDR1 LGHNA, CDR2 YSLEER. For the CDR3, the DNA is TGCGCCAGCAGCCAAGATCGAGGGCCCCAGCATTTT. This gives the protein CASSQDRGPQHF.

The rearrangement joins TRBV7-9 to TRBJ1-5; TRBD1 agrees at 12 bases. Germline V gene data show CDR1 as SEHNR and CDR2 as FQNEAQ (reference sequence). CDR3 length: 16 residues. V lost 5 bases, J lost 4 bases, and 6 bases stayed unmatched. The CDR3 bases are TGTGCCAGCAGCCCCGGGACAGGGGGCACGAATCAGCCCCAGCATTTT. Encoded protein: CASSPGTGGTNQPQHF. The full variable domain, completed using reference TRBV7-9 and TRBJ1-5, is DTGVSQNPRHKITKRGQNVTFRCDPISEHNRLYWYRQTLGQGPEFLTYFQNEAQLEKSRLLSDRFSAERPKGSFSTLEIQRTEQGDSAMYLCASSPGTGGTNQPQHFGDGTRLSIL.

As to this clonotype: A much larger clone lies a single base off, so this may be a read error. The V gene is TRBV7-9, the J gene TRBJ2-7; 7 nucleotides agree with TRBD1. The CDR3 consists of 18 residues. V trimming: 5 bases; J trimming: 6 bases; junction bases outside the gene matches: 22. Germline V gene sequence: CDR1 SEHNR, CDR2 FQNEAQ (reference sequence). The CDR3 coding sequence is TGTGCCAGCAGCGACGGTTGGTCTACCGGGACAGACCCTGGCGAGCAGTACTTC. Translating gives CASSDGWSTGTDPGEQYF.

Regarding this clonotype: A read error may be the cause here, since a much bigger clone is one base away. The final CDR3 position lacks the conserved phenylalanine or tryptophan, pointing to a likely read error. The rearrangement links TRBV12-5 to TRBJ2-5; 12 bases map to TRBD2. J lost 3 bases, V lost 5 bases, and 16 bases had no gene match. This CDR3 contains 19 residues. The germline V gene encodes CDR1 LGHNT and CDR2 FRNRAP. The DNA for the CDR3 is TGTGCTAGTGGTCCTTCACATCTATCTAGCGGGAGGGCCAAAGAGACCCAGTACGTC. This sequence encodes CASGPSHLSSGRAKETQYV.

This clonotype was found once. This chain uses TRBV24-1 with TRBJ1-5, with unresolved D. The CDR3 is made up of 12 amino acids. CDR1 KGHDR and CDR2 SFDVKD come from the germline V gene. Trimming cost V 9 bases and J 2 bases, with 7 bases left between them. For the CDR3, the DNA is TGTGCCACCCGGATGGGCAATCAGCCCCAGCATTTT. This gives the protein CATRMGNQPQHF.

This clonotype occurred many times. The V and J genes are TRBV7-2 and TRBJ1-2, with no clear D. Trimming cost V 4 bases and J 4 bases, with 10 bases left between them. Germline V gives CDR1 SGHTA, CDR2 FQGNSA. The CDR3 is 13 amino acids. The CDR3 sequence is CASSSYGIYGYTF. The CDR3 DNA reads TGTGCCAGCAGCTCCTATGGAATCTATGGCTACACCTTC. Full variable domain (outside the CDR3, taken from reference TRBV7-2 and TRBJ1-2): GAGVSQSPSNKVTEKGKDVELRCDPISGHTALYWYRQSLGQGLEFLIYFQGNSAPDKSGLPSDRFSAERTGGSVSTLTIQRTQQEDSAVYLCASSSYGIYGYTFGSGTRLTVV.

Of note for this clonotype: As the CDR3 is not closed by the conserved phenylalanine or tryptophan, this likely results from a read error. The DNA is left out, because the CDR3 cannot be placed on it with certainty; the CDR3 is given as TCRdb lists it. The rearrangement links TRBV24-1 to TRBJ1-6. Looked up from germline, CDR1 is KGHDR and CDR2 is SFDVKD. From its first to its last residue, the CDR3 has 8 amino acids. The CDR3 loop is CATSDTTS.

The CDR3 sequence: CSARDSGRDYEQYF. The CDR3 region has the DNA TGCAGTGCTAGGGATAGCGGGAGGGACTACGAGCAGTACTTC. The chain is built from TRBV20-1 and TRBJ2-7; TRBD2 matches 11 bases. Germline CDR1 reads DFQATT; CDR2 reads SNEGSKA (reference sequence). CDR3 size: 14 residues. The J segment lost 3 bases and the V segment lost 3 bases, leaving 4 bases of the junction unmatched.

This clonotype was seen many times. The chain links TRBV7-9 to TRBJ1-2; the match to TRBD1 covers 7 bases. In germline, CDR1 is SEHNR, CDR2 FQNEAQ (reference sequence). CDR3 size: 15 residues. J lost 5 bases, V lost 5 bases, and 11 bases had no gene match. The CDR3 protein is CASSIHRGAFYGYTF. The CDR3 DNA follows: TGTGCCAGCAGCATCCACAGGGGCGCCTTTTATGGCTACACCTTC.

The rearrangement joins TRBV9 to TRBJ2-7; a weak D match, TRBD2 (5 bases). The J call is doubtful: the DNA matches TRBJ2-1 better. The CDR3 contains 15 residues. CDR1 is SGDLS, CDR2 YYNGEE, per germline. The CDR3, as DNA: TGTGCCAGCAGCGTTCAACCGGGATACTACAATGAGCAGTTCTTC. Translation gives CASSVQPGYYNEQFF.

This clonotype has just a few counts. This chain links TRBV24-1 with TRBJ2-3; D gene unclear. Germline V gene lookup returns CDR1 KGHDR and CDR2 SFDVKD. V lost 7 bases and J 5 bases, leaving 9 bases between the germline ends. This CDR3 has 12 amino acids. CDR3 loop: CATRTVIDTQYF. CDR3 DNA sequence: TGTGCCACCAGGACCGTTATAGATACGCAGTATTTT.

Remarks on this clonotype: One end of the junction is discordant with germline, which a read error may explain. The genes are TRBV7-6 and TRBJ2-7; D perhaps matches TRBD1 (5 bases). Germline assignment: CDR1 SGHVS and CDR2 FNYEAQ. The CDR3 covers 10 residues. The CDR3, as DNA: TGTACCAGACAGTCCTACGAGCAGTACTTC. Its protein product is CTRQSYEQYF.

The rearrangement joins TRBV20-1 to TRBJ2-5, with D possibly matching TRBD1 (5 bases). Per the germline V gene, CDR1 is DFQATT and CDR2 is SNEGSKA (reference sequence). Trimming took 0 bases from V and 9 from J, leaving 20 bases between them. The CDR3 loop spans 15 amino acids. CDR3 DNA: TGCAGTGCTAGAGAGTTGGGCAGGGATACGCAGCCCCAGTACTTC. Encoded protein: CSARELGRDTQPQYF.

This sequence joins TRBV15 and TRBJ2-7; 10 positions match TRBD2. J gave up 4 bases and V 3 bases, and 6 bases lay outside the gene matches. Germline V gene data show CDR1 as LNHNV and CDR2 as YYDKDF (reference sequence). The CDR3 loop spans 15 amino acids. In DNA form, the CDR3 reads TGTGCCACCAGCAGTTTTTCTAGCGGGAGATACGAGCAGTACTTC. Its translation: CATSSFSSGRYEQYF.